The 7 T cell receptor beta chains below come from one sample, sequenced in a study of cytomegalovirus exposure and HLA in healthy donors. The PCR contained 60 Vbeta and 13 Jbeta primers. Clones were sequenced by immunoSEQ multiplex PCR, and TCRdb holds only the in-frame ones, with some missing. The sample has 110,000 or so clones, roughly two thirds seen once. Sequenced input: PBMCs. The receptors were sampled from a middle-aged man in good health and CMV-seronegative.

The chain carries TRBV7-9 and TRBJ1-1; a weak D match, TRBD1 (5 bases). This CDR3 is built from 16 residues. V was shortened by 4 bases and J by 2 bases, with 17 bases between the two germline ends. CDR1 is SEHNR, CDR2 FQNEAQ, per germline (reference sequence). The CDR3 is CASSSRTQKTNTEAFF. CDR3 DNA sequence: TGTGCCAGCAGCTCGCGGACACAAAAGACTAACACTGAAGCTTTCTTT. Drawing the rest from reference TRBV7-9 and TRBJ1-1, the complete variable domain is DTGVSQNPRHKITKRGQNVTFRCDPISEHNRLYWYRQTLGQGPEFLTYFQNEAQLEKSRLLSDRFSAERPKGSFSTLEIQRTEQGDSAMYLCASSSRTQKTNTEAFFGQGTRLTVV.

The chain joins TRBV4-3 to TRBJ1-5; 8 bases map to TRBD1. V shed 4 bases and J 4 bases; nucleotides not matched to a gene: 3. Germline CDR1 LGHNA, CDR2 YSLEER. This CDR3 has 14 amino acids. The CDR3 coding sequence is TGCGCCAGCAGCCTCGACAGGGGTAATCAGCCCCAGCATTTT. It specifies CASSLDRGNQPQHF.

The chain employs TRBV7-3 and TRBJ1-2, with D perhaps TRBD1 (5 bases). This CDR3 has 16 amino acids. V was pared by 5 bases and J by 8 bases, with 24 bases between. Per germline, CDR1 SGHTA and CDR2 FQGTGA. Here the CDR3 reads CASSDGAGVGREGYTF. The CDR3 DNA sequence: TGTGCCAGCAGCGACGGGGCCGGTGTGGGGAGGGAAGGCTACACCTTC. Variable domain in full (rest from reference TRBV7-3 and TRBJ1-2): GAGVSQTPSNKVTEKGKYVELRCDPISGHTALYWYRQSLGQGPEFLIYFQGTGAADDSGLPNDRFFAVRPEGSVSTLKIQRTERGDSAVYLCASSDGAGVGREGYTFGSGTRLTVV.

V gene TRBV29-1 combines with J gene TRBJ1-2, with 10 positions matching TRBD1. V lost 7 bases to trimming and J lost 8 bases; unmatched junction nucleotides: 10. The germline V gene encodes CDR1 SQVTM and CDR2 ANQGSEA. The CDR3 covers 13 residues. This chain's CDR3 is CSAAPGQGDGYTF. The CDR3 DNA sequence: TGCAGCGCCGCCCCTGGACAGGGGGACGGCTACACCTTC.

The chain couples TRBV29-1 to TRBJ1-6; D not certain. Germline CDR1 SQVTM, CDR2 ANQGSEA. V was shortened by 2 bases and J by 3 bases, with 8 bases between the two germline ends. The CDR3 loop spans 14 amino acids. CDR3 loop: CSVESPGYNSPLHF. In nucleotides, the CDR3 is TGCAGCGTTGAAAGTCCAGGCTATAATTCACCCCTCCACTTT.

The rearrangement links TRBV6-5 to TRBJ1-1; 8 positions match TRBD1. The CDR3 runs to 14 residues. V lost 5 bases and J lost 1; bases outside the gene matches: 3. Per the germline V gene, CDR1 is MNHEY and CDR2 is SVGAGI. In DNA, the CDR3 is TGTGCCAGCAGTGGGGACAGGCAGAACACTGAAGCTTTCTTT. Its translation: CASSGDRQNTEAFF.

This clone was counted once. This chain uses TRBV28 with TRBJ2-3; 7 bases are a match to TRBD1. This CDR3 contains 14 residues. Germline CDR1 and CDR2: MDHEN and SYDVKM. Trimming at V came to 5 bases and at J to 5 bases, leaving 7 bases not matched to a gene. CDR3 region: CASSPDAGGDTQYF. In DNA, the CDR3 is TGTGCCAGCAGTCCCGACGCAGGGGGAGATACGCAGTATTTT.